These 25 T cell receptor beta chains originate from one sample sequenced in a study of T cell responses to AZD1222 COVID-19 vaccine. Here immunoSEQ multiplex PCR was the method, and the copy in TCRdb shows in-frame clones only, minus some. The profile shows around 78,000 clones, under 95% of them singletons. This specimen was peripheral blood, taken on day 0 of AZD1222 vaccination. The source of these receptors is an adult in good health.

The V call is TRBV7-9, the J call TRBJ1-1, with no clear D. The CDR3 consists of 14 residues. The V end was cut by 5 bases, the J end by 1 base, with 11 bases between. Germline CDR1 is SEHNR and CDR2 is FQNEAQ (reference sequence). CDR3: CASSPHGGNTEAFF. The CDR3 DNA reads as TGTGCCAGCAGCCCACACGGAGGGAACACTGAAGCTTTCTTT.

CDR3 bases: TGTGCCAGCAGCTTAGGAGGGTTTGAAAAACTGTTTTTT. It specifies CASSLGGFEKLFF. The J gene is TRBJ1-4, the V gene TRBV7-2; D is ambiguous. CDR1 and CDR2 from the germline V gene are SGHTA and FQGNSA. The CDR3 length is 13 residues. Deletions cut 1 base from V and 7 bases from J, with 7 bases between.

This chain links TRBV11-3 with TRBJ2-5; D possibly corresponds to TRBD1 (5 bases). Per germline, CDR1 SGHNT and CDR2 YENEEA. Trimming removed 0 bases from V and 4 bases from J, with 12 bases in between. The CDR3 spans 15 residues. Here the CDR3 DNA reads TGTGCCAGCAGCTTAGATCGGGCAGGGCCAGAGACCCAGTACTTC. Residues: CASSLDRAGPETQYF.

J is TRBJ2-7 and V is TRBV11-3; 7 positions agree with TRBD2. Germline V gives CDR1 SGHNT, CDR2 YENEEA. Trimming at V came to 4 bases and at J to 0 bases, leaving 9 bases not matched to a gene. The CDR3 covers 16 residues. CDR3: CASSSRLAVSSYEQYF. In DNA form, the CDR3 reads TGTGCCAGCAGCTCCCGACTAGCTGTTAGCTCCTACGAGCAGTACTTC. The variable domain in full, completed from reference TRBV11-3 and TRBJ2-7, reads EAGVVQSPRYKIIEKKQPVAFWCNPISGHNTLYWYLQNLGQGPELLIRYENEEAVDDSQLPKDRFSAERLKGVDSTLKIQPAELGDSAVYLCASSSRLAVSSYEQYFGPGTRLTVT.

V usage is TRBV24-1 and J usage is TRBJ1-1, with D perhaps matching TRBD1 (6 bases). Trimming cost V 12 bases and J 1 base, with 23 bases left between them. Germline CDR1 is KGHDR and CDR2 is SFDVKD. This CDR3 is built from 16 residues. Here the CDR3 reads CAPRGVRTASNTEAFF. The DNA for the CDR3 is TGTGCCCCCCGGGGGGTACGGACAGCTTCGAACACTGAAGCTTTCTTT.

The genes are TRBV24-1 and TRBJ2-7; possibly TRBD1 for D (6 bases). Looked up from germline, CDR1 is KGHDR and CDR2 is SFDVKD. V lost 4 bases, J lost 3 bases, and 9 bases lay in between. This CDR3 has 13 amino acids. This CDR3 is CATSESGVYEQYF. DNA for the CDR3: TGTGCCACCAGTGAGTCAGGGGTCTACGAGCAGTACTTC.

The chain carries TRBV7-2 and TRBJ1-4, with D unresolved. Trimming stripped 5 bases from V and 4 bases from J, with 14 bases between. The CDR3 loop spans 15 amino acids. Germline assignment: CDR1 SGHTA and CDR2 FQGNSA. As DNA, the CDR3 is TGTGCCAGCAGCGGAACCTCGGGCGTTAATGAAAAACTGTTTTTT. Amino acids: CASSGTSGVNEKLFF. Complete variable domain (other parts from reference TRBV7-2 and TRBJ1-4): GAGVSQSPSNKVTEKGKDVELRCDPISGHTALYWYRQSLGQGLEFLIYFQGNSAPDKSGLPSDRFSAERTGGSVSTLTIQRTQQEDSAVYLCASSGTSGVNEKLFFGSGTQLSVL.

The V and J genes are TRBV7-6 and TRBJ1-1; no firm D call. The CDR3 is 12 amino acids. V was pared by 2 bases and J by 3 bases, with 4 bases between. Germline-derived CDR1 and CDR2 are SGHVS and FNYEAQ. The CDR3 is CASSLPDTEAFF. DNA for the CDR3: TGTGCCAGCAGCTTACCTGACACTGAAGCTTTCTTT.

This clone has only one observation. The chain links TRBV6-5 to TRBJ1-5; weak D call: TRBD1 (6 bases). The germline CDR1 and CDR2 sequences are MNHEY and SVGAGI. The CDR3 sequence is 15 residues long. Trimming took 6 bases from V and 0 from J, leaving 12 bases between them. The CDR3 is CASSPEGGSNQPQHF. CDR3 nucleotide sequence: TGTGCCAGCAGCCCCGAGGGGGGTAGCAATCAGCCCCAGCATTTT.

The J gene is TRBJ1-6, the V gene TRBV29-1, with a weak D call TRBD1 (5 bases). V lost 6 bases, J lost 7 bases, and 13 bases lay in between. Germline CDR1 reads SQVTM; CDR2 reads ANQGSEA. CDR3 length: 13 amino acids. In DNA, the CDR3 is TGCAGCGTCGGACAATCAAGAAATTCACCCCTCCACTTT. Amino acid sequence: CSVGQSRNSPLHF.

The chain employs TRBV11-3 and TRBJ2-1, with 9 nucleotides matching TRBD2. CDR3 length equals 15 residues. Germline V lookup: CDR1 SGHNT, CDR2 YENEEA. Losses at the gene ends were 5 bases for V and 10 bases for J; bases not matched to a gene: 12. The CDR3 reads CASSLGMGTSLEQFF. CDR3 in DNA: TGTGCCAGCAGCCTTGGAATGGGGACTAGCCTGGAGCAGTTCTTC.

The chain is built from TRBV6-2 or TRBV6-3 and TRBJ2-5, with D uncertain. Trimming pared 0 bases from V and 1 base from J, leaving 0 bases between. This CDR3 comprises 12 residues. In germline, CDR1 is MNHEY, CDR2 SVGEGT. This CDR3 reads CASSYSQETQYF. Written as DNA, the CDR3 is TGTGCCAGCAGTTACTCCCAAGAGACCCAGTACTTC.

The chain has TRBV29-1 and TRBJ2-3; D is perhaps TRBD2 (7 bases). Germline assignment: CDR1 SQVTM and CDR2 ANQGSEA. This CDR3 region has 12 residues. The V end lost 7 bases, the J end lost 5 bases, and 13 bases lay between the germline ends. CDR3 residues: CSGRGAVDTQYF. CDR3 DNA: TGCAGCGGTCGGGGGGCCGTAGATACGCAGTATTTT.

DNA for the CDR3: TGTGCCAGCAGCTTCCCCGGGACAGGGGGGGCCACTGAAGCTTTCTTT. This codes for CASSFPGTGGATEAFF. V usage is TRBV7-9 and J usage is TRBJ1-1; 11 bases match TRBD1. In germline, CDR1 is SEHNR, CDR2 FQNEAQ (reference sequence). With 3 bases clipped from V and 4 bases from J, the junction kept 7 bases outside the gene matches. CDR3 length: 16 residues.

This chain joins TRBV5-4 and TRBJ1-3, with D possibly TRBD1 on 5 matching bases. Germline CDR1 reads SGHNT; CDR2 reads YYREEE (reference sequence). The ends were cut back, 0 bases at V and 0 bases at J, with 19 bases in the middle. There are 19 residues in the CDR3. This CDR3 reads CASSLDGGYAGSSGNTIYF. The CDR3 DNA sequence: TGTGCCAGCAGCTTGGACGGGGGGTACGCGGGGAGCTCTGGAAACACCATATATTTT.

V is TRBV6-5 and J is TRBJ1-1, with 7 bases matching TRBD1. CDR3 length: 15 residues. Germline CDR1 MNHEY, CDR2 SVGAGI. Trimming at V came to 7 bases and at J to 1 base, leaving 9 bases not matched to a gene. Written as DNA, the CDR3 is TGTGCCAGCACCGAGGGGACAGTCCCGAACACTGAAGCTTTCTTT. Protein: CASTEGTVPNTEAFF.

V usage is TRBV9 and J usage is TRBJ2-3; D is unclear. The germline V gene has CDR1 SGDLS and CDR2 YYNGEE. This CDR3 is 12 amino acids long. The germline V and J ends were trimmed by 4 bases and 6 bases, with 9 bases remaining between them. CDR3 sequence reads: CASSPRYDTQYF. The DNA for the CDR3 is TGTGCCAGCAGCCCCCGGTACGATACGCAGTATTTT.

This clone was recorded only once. The CDR3 DNA sequence: TGTGCCAGTAGTATAGACGTACCTGACCGAGATACGCAGTATTTT. Its protein is CASSIDVPDRDTQYF. The gene calls are TRBV19 and TRBJ2-3, with D unresolved. Trimming pared 0 bases from V and 5 bases from J, leaving 12 bases between. This CDR3 is 15 amino acids long. Germline V CDR1 and CDR2: LNHDA, SQIVND (reference sequence).

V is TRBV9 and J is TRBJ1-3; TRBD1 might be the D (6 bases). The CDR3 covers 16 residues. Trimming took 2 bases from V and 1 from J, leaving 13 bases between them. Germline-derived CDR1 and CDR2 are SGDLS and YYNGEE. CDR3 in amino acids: CASSVKTGFSGNTIYF. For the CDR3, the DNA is TGTGCCAGCAGCGTCAAAACAGGGTTTTCTGGAAACACCATATATTTT.

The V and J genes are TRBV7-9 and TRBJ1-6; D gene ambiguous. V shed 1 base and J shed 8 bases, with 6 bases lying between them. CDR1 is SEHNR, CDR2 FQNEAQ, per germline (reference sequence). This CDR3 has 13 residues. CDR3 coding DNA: TGTGCCAGCAGCTTAGTGTTAGATTCACCCCTCCACTTT. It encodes CASSLVLDSPLHF.

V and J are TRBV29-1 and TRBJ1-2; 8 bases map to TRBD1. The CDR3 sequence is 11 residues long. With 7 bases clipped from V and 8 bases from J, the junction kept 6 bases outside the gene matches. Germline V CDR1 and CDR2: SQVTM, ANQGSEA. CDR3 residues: CSGDRGVGYTF. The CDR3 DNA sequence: TGCAGCGGTGACAGGGGCGTCGGCTACACCTTC. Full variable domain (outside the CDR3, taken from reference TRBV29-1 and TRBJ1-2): SAVISQKPSRDICQRGTSLTIQCQVDSQVTMMFWYRQQPGQSLTLIATANQGSEATYESGFVIDKFPISRPNLTFSTLTVSNMSPEDSSIYLCSGDRGVGYTFGSGTRLTVV.

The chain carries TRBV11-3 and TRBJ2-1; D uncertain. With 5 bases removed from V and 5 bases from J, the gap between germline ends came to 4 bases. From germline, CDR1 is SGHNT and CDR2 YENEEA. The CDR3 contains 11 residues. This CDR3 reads CASSADNEQFF. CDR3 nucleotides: TGTGCCAGCAGCGCCGACAATGAGCAGTTCTTC.

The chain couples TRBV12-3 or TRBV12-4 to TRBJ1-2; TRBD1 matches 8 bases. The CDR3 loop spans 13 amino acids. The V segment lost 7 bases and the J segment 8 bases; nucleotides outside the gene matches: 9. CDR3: CASTEQGVDGYTF. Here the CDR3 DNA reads TGTGCCAGCACCGAACAGGGGGTCGACGGCTACACCTTC.

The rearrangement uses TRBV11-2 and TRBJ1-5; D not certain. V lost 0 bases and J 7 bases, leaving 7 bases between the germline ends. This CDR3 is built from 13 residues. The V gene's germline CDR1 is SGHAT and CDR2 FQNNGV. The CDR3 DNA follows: TGTGCCAGCAGCTTAGAGAGTTGGCAGCCCCAGCATTTT. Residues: CASSLESWQPQHF.

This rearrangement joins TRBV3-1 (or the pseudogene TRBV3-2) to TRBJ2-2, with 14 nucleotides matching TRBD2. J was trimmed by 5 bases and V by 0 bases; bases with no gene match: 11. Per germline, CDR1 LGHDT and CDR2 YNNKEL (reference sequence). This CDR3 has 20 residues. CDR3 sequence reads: CASSQERLAGGLAGTGELFF. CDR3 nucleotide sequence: TGTGCCAGCAGCCAAGAGAGACTAGCGGGAGGGCTGGCGGGGACCGGGGAGCTGTTTTTT.